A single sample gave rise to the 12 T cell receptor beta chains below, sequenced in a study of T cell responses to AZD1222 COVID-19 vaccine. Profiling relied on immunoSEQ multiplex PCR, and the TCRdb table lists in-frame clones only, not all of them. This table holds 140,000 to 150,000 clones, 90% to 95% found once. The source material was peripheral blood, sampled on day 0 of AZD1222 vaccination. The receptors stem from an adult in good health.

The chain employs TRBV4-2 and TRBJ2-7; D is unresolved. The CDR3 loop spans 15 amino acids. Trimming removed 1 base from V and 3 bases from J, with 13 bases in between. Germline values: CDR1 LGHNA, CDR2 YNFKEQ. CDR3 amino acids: CASSQAAASDYEQYF. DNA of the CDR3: TGTGCCAGCAGCCAAGCGGCAGCCTCTGACTACGAGCAGTACTTC.

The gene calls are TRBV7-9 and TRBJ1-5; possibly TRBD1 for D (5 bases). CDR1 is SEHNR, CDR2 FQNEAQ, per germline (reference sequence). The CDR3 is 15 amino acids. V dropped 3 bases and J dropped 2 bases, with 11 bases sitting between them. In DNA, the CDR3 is TGTGCCAGCAGCTTCGGGGGACTTTGCAATCAGCCCCAGCATTTT. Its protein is CASSFGGLCNQPQHF.

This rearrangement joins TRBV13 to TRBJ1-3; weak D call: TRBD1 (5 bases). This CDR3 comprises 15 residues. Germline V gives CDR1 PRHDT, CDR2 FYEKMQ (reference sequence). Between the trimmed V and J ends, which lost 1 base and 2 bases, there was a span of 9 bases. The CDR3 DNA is TGTGCCAGCAGCTTAGTCGGCAGGGCTGGAAACACCATATATTTT. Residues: CASSLVGRAGNTIYF.

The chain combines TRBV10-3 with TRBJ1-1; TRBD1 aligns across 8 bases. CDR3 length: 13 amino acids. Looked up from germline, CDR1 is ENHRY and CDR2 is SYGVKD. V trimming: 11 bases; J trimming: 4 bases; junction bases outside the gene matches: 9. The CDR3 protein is CAVNSGGGTEAFF. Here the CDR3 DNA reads TGTGCCGTGAATTCAGGGGGCGGCACTGAAGCTTTCTTT.

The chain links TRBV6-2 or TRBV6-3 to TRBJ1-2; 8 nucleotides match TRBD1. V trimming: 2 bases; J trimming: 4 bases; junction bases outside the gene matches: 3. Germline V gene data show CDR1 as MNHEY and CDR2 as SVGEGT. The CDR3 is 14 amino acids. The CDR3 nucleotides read TGTGCCAGCAGTTACAAGCAGGGGGCCTATGGCTACACCTTC. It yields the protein CASSYKQGAYGYTF.

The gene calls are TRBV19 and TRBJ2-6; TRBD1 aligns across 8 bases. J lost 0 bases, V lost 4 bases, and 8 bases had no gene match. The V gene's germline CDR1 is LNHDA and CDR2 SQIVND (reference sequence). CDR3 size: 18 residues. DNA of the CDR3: TGTGCCAGTAGTAGATCAGGGGGCGGAGTCTCTGGGGCCAACGTCCTGACTTTC. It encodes CASSRSGGGVSGANVLTF.

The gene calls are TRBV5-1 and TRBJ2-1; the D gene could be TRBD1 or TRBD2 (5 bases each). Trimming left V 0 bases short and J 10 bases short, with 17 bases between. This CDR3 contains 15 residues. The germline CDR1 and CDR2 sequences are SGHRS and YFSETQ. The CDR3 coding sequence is TGCGCCAGCAGCTTGGGTGTTGGGGGTAGGCTAGAGCAGTTCTTC. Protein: CASSLGVGGRLEQFF.

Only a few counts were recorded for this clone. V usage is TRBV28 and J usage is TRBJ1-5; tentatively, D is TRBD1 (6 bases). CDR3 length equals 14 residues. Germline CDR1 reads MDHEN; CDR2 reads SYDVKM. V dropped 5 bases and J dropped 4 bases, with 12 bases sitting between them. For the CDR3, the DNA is TGTGCCAGCAGTCTCGGGACACCTAATCAGCCCCAGCATTTT. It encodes CASSLGTPNQPQHF. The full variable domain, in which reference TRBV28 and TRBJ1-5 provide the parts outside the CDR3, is DVKVTQSSRYLVKRTGEKVFLECVQDMDHENMFWYRQDPGLGLRLIYFSYDVKMKEKGDIPEGYSVSREKKERFSLILESASTNQTSMYLCASSLGTPNQPQHFGDGTRLSIL.

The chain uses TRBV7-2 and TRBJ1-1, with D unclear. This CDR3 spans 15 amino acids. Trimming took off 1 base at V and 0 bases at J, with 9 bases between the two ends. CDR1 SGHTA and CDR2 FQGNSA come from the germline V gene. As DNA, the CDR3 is TGTGCCAGCAGCTTAGGGGCAGGCTTGAACACTGAAGCTTTCTTT. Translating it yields CASSLGAGLNTEAFF.

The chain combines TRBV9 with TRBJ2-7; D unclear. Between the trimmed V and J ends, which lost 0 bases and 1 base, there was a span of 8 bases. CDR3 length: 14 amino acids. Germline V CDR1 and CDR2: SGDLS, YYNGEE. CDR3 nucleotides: TGTGCCAGCAGCGTAGCCAGTTATTCCTACGAGCAGTACTTC. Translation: CASSVASYSYEQYF.

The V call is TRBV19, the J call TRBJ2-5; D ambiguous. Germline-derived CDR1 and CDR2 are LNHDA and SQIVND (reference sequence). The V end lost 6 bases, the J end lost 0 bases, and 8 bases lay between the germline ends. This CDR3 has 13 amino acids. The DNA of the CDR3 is TGTGCCAGTAGGACACCAAACCAAGAGACCCAGTACTTC. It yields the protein CASRTPNQETQYF.

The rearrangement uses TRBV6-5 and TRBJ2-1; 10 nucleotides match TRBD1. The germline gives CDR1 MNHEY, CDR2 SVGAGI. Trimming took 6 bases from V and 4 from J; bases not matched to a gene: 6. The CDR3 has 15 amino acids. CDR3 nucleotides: TGTGCCAGCAGGAACGACAGGGGGCTATACAATGAGCAGTTCTTC. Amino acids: CASRNDRGLYNEQFF.